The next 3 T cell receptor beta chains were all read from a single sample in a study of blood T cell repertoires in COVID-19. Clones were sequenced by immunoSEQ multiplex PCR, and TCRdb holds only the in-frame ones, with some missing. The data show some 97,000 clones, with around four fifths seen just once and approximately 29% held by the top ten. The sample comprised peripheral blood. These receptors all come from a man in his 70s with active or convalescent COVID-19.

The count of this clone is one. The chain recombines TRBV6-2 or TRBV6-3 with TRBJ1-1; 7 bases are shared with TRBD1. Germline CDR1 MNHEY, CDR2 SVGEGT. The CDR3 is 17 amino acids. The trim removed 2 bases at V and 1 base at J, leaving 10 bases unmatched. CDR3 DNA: TGTGCCAGCAGTTACGAGGCGCCAGGGACAGCGAACACTGAAGCTTTCTTT. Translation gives CASSYEAPGTANTEAFF.

The CDR3 sequence is CASSDWVGDIQYF. The CDR3 DNA reads as TGCGCCAGCAGCGATTGGGTGGGAGACATTCAGTACTTC. The J gene is TRBJ2-4, the V gene TRBV5-1; a weak D match, TRBD2 (5 bases). Trimming removed 4 bases at V and 8 bases at J, with 13 bases between. CDR1 and CDR2 from the germline V gene are SGHRS and YFSETQ. This CDR3 region has 13 residues.

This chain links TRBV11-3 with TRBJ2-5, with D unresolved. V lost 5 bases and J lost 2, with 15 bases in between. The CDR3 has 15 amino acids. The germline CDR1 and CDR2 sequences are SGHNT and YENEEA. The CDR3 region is CASSPSFRRQETQYF. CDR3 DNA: TGTGCCAGCAGCCCCTCATTTAGGCGGCAAGAGACCCAGTACTTC.